A selection of T cell receptor beta chains follows, all from one sample in a study of cytomegalovirus exposure and HLA in healthy donors. Sequencing was performed with immunoSEQ multiplex PCR; in TCRdb, only in-frame clones are kept and a portion is missing. This sample's clone table lists 95,000 to 150,000 clones. The sequenced material came from PBMCs. Receptors were obtained from a man aged 18 to 35 in good health and CMV-seronegative. The CDR3 runs from the conserved cysteine through the conserved F or W. A D gene is named only where the DNA matches it firmly.

J: TRBJ2-7
D: -
V: TRBV27
CDR3: CASSLAASYEQYF
DNA: TGTGCCAGCAGTTTAGCGGCCTCCTACGAGCAGTACTTC

J: TRBJ2-1
D: TRBD1
V: TRBV25-1
CDR3: CAADRGPDNEQFF
DNA: TGTGCCGCCGACAGGGGGCCGGACAATGAGCAGTTCTTC

J: TRBJ2-7
D: TRBD2
V: TRBV14
CDR3: CASSQVWTSGAYEQYF
DNA: TGTGCCAGCAGCCAAGTATGGACTAGCGGAGCGTACGAGCAGTACTTC

J: TRBJ2-1
D: -
V: TRBV29-1
CDR3: CSVERASSYNEQFF
DNA: TGCAGCGTTGAACGAGCCTCGTCCTACAATGAGCAGTTCTTC

J: TRBJ2-7
D: -
V: TRBV2
CDR3: CASSEAYLSDRLIYEQYF
DNA: TGTGCCAGCAGTGAAGCGTATTTATCGGACAGACTCATCTACGAGCAGTACTTC

J: TRBJ2-1
D: -
V: TRBV2
CDR3: CASRDRGSYNEQFF
DNA: TGTGCCAGCAGGGACAGAGGCTCCTACAATGAGCAGTTCTTC

J: TRBJ2-7
D: -
V: TRBV7-9
CDR3: CASSLGRVEQYF
DNA: TGTGCCAGCAGCTTAGGCAGGGTCGAGCAGTACTTC

J: TRBJ1-3
D: TRBD1
V: TRBV27
CDR3: CATGTVSGNTIYF
DNA: TGTGCCACCGGGACAGTCTCTGGAAACACCATATATTTT

J: TRBJ2-7
D: TRBD1
V: TRBV4-1
CDR3: CASSHDLRDRGFYEQYF
DNA: TGCGCCAGCAGCCACGACCTCCGGGACAGGGGATTCTACGAGCAGTACTTC

J: TRBJ2-7
D: -
V: TRBV7-2
CDR3: CASSSEYEQYF
DNA: TGTGCCAGCAGCTCCGAGTACGAGCAGTACTTC

J: TRBJ2-1
D: TRBD1
V: TRBV7-9
CDR3: CASSLPGQNEQFF
DNA: TGTGCCAGCAGCTTACCGGGACAGAATGAGCAGTTCTTC

J: TRBJ1-2
D: -
V: TRBV28
CDR3: CASSPTGNHGYTF
DNA: TGTGCCAGCAGTCCTACAGGGAACCATGGCTACACCTTC

J: TRBJ1-3
D: -
V: TRBV6-5
CDR3: CASKTSTVSRSTIYF
DNA: TGTGCCAGCAAGACCTCGACAGTGTCCCGGAGCACCATATATTTT

J: TRBJ1-4
D: -
V: TRBV28
CDR3: CASTDSSNEKLFF
DNA: TGTGCCAGCACGGACAGCTCTAATGAAAAACTGTTTTTT

J: TRBJ2-6
D: -
V: TRBV5-1
CDR3: CASSGDTFSGANVLTF
DNA: TGCGCCAGCAGCGGCGACACTTTCTCTGGGGCCAACGTCCTGACTTTC

J: TRBJ2-7
D: TRBD1
V: TRBV9
CDR3: CASSGQGVGVGEQYF
DNA: TGTGCCAGCAGCGGACAGGGGGTGGGAGTCGGCGAGCAGTACTTC

J: TRBJ2-3
D: TRBD2
V: TRBV4-1
CDR3: CASSQTPSGSGTDTQYF
DNA: TGCGCCAGCAGCCAAACCCCTAGCGGGAGTGGTACAGATACGCAGTATTTT

J: TRBJ2-1
D: TRBD2
V: TRBV7-2
CDR3: CASSQPRGFYNEQFF
DNA: TGTGCCAGCAGCCAACCGCGGGGGTTTTACAATGAGCAGTTCTTC

J: TRBJ2-6
D: -
V: TRBV27
CDR3: CASTPRSLSSGANVLTF
DNA: TGTGCCAGCACCCCTAGATCTTTAAGCTCTGGGGCCAACGTCCTGACTTTC

J: TRBJ2-2
D: -
V: TRBV19
CDR3: CASRIRQTGELFF
DNA: TGTGCCAGTAGGATAAGACAGACCGGGGAGCTGTTTTTT

J: TRBJ2-7
D: TRBD2
V: TRBV30
CDR3: CAWSFSGGASYEQYF
DNA: TGTGCCTGGAGTTTTAGCGGGGGGGCGTCCTACGAGCAGTACTTC

J: TRBJ2-5
D: -
V: TRBV28
CDR3: CASSLLQETQYF
DNA: TGTGCCAGCAGTTTACTCCAAGAGACCCAGTACTTC

J: TRBJ1-5
D: TRBD1
V: TRBV9
CDR3: CASSVGTGDQPQHF
DNA: TGTGCCAGCAGCGTAGGGACAGGGGACCAGCCCCAGCATTTT

J: TRBJ1-1
D: TRBD1
V: TRBV27
CDR3: CASSSRTGWVTEAFF
DNA: TGTGCCAGCAGTTCCCGGACAGGGTGGGTCACTGAAGCTTTCTTT

J: TRBJ1-5
D: TRBD1
V: TRBV27
CDR3: CASSQDRDRGRPQHF
DNA: TGTGCCAGCAGCCAGGACCGGGACAGGGGGAGGCCCCAGCATTTT

J: TRBJ2-5
D: TRBD2
V: TRBV7-6
CDR3: CASSLGGSGRGETQYF
DNA: TGTGCCAGCAGCTTAGGGGGGAGCGGGAGAGGGGAGACCCAGTACTTC

J: TRBJ2-3
D: -
V: TRBV9
CDR3: CASSVGMEDTQYF
DNA: TGTGCCAGCAGCGTAGGGATGGAGGATACGCAGTATTTT

J: TRBJ1-5
D: -
V: TRBV7-8
CDR3: CASSLGLAGNQPQHF
DNA: TGTGCCAGCAGCTTAGGCCTAGCAGGCAATCAGCCCCAGCATTTT

J: TRBJ2-7
D: -
V: TRBV6-1
CDR3: CASSASSYEQYF
DNA: TGTGCCAGCAGTGCGAGTTCCTACGAGCAGTACTTC